One T cell receptor (beta chain) is described in this entry. Its specificity is not known. These data are taken from a study of cytomegalovirus exposure and HLA in healthy donors. The study, taken as a whole, reports: Later analysis showed TCR association rates varying by HLA locus, highest for DRB1 and lowest for HLA-C.

The PCR had 60 Vbeta and 13 Jbeta primers. Profiled with immunoSEQ multiplex PCR; TCRdb holds only in-frame clones, not every one. The table has some 110,000 clones, approximately 69% seen once. The CDR3 sequence is 14 residues long. Trimming took 1 base from V and 2 from J, leaving 6 bases between them. The germline V gene encodes CDR1 SEHNR and CDR2 FQNEAQ (reference sequence). The receptor was isolated from a woman in her fifties or sixties in good health and CMV-seropositive. This chain connects TRBV7-9 to TRBJ1-3, with D possibly TRBD1 on 6 matching bases. The sequenced material came from PBMCs. In DNA, the CDR3 is TGTGCCAGCAGCTTAGACAGGGCTGGAAACACCATATATTTT. This translates into CASSLDRAGNTIYF.